What follows describes a single T cell receptor (beta chain). TCRdb keeps only in-frame clones here, not all; method: immunoSEQ multiplex PCR. The sample lists some 38,000 clones; around 89% were seen once. These data originate in a study of T cell changes during pregnancy in multiple sclerosis. The TCR comes from a female donor with multiple sclerosis, enrolled in a pregnancy study. The sequenced sample was CD4+ T cells from peripheral blood mononuclear cells, obtained in the second trimester of pregnancy.

CDR3 DNA: TGTGCCAGCACCGGACAGAAAGCTTTCTTT. Translating gives CASTGQKAFF. J is TRBJ1-1 and V is TRBV28; TRBD1 is a possible D gene (6 bases). V was clipped by 7 bases and J by 9 bases, with 9 bases between them. The germline V gene encodes CDR1 MDHEN and CDR2 SYDVKM. This CDR3 is built from 10 residues.